This T cell receptor (beta chain) came from a study of PD-L1 blockade in urothelial cancer (dated by TCRdb to about 2017). Turning to the overall study: Every patient began therapy in about 2014 and was given atezolizumab 1,200 mg intravenously every 3 weeks. About 90% of the 29 patients were identified as males with urothelial cancer of bladder origin, and a prior smoking history was reported by 18 of 29 patients. Patients had an ECOG performance status of 0 or 1 and had received between 0 and 3 prior chemotherapy regimens. Blood samples were analyzed at 3 weeks after treatment start (second dose) and at 6 weeks after treatment start. Blood samples gave median yields of about 140,000 T cells and 82,636 unique TCRs, along with a median clonality of 0.080. Somatic, immune and clinical correlates of response to PD-L1 blockade with atezolizumab in urothelial cancer were the focus of an exploratory multi-omic analysis. Pretreatment tumor samples, along with matched peripheral blood serially collected before and after atezolizumab treatment, were subjected to TCR sequencing. Durable clinical benefit meant progression-free survival longer than 6 months, and TCR features were also tested against progression-free and overall survival. In the same patients, pretreatment tumors underwent whole exome sequencing and RNA sequencing in addition to TCR sequencing. Durable clinical benefit was achieved by nine patients but not by the remaining 20. Pretreatment blood TCR-seq was available for about 30 patients, at least one posttreatment blood collection was obtained for around 25 patients, and tumor TCR-seq was available for around 25 patients.

Synthetic TCR analog templates were spiked into each PCR to estimate absolute template abundance from read counts. The immunoSEQ assay was used to amplify TCRbeta CDR3 regions from genomic DNA with bias-controlled V and J gene primers. Sequencing of rearranged TCRbeta segments was performed at approximately 20X coverage. The authors processed their data as follows. Sequencing errors were corrected by clustering, and CDR3s were annotated against IMGT so that V, D and J genes could be assigned. Only productive TCRbeta rearrangements were used in downstream analyses, excluding out-of-frame or stop-codon sequences. Clonality was computed as one minus Shannon entropy normalized by the log of the number of unique productive sequences. Fisher's exact test with Benjamini-Hochberg correction, using a cutoff of adjusted p below 0.01, was how clones that differed between time points or between blood and tumor were identified. TCRdb limited this immuneACCESS table to in-frame rearrangements with V and J called. A share of clones is missing; checked studies link under half to unresolved V genes, and the rest is unexplained. Clonal size and the V and J genes are those of that table, whereas D and trimming came from the DNA. Counted in this sample were about 42,000 clones; roughly 80% of them appeared once. Of the sample, about 2.9% is held by the ten largest clones.

A cohort of 25 to 30 patients with locally advanced or metastatic urothelial carcinoma, treated at Memorial Sloan Kettering on a trial protocol, was included. Peripheral blood mononuclear cells were collected pretreatment and during treatment, with between 1 and 8 total time points per patient. The Qiagen DNeasy Blood extraction kit was used to purify genomic DNA from total PBMCs and from tumor samples. PBMCs were collected pretreatment and during treatment, and were isolated and stored as previously described. The CDR3 sequence holds 13 residues, the cysteine and phenylalanine included. Just CDR3 DNA is preserved here, 39 bases in frame from base 1. The junction shows trimming of 3 bases on V and 5 bases on J, and the gene matches do not reach 4 bases of it. CDR1 and CDR2 are drawn from the germline V gene: SGDLS, YYNGEE. This clone occurred once. Its binding antigen is unknown. One base away there is no much larger clone; base qualities are not given.

What the authors observed across the whole study: Improved progression-free and overall survival was found to be associated with pretreatment peripheral blood TCR clonality below the median. Greater expansion of tumor-associated TCR clones in peripheral blood 3 weeks after the start of treatment was observed in patients with durable benefit (n of about 22, p = 0.022). Because of the small sample size (n ≈ 29) and the many exploratory analyses performed, the results are intended to be regarded as hypothesis-generating.

The chain employs TRBV9 and TRBJ1-2, and 7 junction bases match TRBD1. The sample was PBMCs, taken around atezolizumab (anti-PD-L1) treatment. The source is an older man with urothelial cancer. The DNA reads as follows: TGTGCCAGCAGCGGAGACAGGGCGTATGGCTACACCTTC. It translates to CASSGDRAYGYTF.